The entry below describes one T cell receptor (beta chain). The entry originates in a study of OX40 agonist ivuxolimab in advanced cancers. About the research overall: Prior therapy, whether anti-PD-1, anti-PD-L1 or anti-CTLA-4, was allowed, and roughly 40% had some.

Germline V CDR1 and CDR2: SGHRS, YFSETQ. This CDR3 is 18 amino acids long. V shed 3 bases, J shed 4 bases, and the junction held 15 bases outside the gene matches. Measured with immunoSEQ multiplex PCR; TCRdb has only the in-frame clones, and not every one. This sample has about 60,000 clones, with more than 80% found just once. The V gene is TRBV5-1, the J gene TRBJ2-1, with 8 bases lining up with TRBD2. The specimen comprised CD4+ or CD8+ T cells sorted from blood, sampled in a trial of the OX40 agonist ivuxolimab. The TCR originated in an adult with an advanced solid tumor such as melanoma, head and neck, liver or kidney cancer. The CDR3 here is CASSSKMEASGYYNEQFF. In DNA, the CDR3 is TGCGCCAGCAGCTCCAAAATGGAGGCTAGCGGGTATTACAATGAGCAGTTCTTC.